This passage covers 2 T cell receptor beta chains from one sample sequenced in a study of shared clonotypes between healthy human individuals. The naive CD8 fraction comprised CD45RO-negative cells positively selected for CCR7 and excluded terminally differentiated effector memory CD45RA+ cells. Profiling relied on immunoSEQ multiplex PCR, and the TCRdb table lists in-frame clones only, not all of them. The table shows around 2,000,000 clones, with about 95% occurring only once. Sequencing used naive CD8+ T cells sorted from blood. These receptors were obtained from a man in his late teens or twenties in good health.

The chain couples TRBV14 to TRBJ2-7, with TRBD2 matching 14 bases. V lost 4 bases and J lost 4; bases outside the gene matches: 9. Germline lookup yields CDR1 SGHDN and CDR2 FVKESK. This CDR3 has 17 amino acids. CDR3 in amino acids: CASSLGLAGDETYEQYF. The CDR3 DNA reads TGTGCCAGCAGCCTGGGACTAGCGGGAGATGAGACGTACGAGCAGTACTTC.

The rearrangement joins TRBV6-5 to TRBJ2-7; TRBD2 matches at 9 bases. Losses at the gene ends were 6 bases for V and 4 bases for J; bases not matched to a gene: 1. The germline V gene has CDR1 MNHEY and CDR2 SVGAGI. There are 12 residues in the CDR3. The CDR3 spells CASRAGGYEQYF. Written as DNA, the CDR3 is TGTGCCAGCAGAGCGGGAGGATACGAGCAGTACTTC.